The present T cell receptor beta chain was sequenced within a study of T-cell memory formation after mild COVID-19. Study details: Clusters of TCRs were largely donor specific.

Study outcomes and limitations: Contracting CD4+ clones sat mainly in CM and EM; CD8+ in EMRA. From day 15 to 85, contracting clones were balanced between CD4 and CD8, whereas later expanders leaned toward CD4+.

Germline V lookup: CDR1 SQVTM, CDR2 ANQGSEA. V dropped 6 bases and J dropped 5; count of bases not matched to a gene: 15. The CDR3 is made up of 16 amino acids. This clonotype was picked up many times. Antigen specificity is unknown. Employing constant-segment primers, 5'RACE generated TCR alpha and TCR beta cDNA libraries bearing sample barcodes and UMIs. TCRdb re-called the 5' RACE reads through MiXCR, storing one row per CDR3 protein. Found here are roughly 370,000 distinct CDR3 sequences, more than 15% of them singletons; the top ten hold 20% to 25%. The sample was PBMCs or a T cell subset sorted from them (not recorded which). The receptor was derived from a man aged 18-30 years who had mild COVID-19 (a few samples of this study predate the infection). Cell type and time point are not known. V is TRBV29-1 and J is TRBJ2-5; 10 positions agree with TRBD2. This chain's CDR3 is CSVAGIAGGTSETQYF. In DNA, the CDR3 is TGCAGCGTCGCTGGAATAGCGGGGGGCACTTCGGAGACCCAGTACTTC.